This T cell receptor beta chain was documented in a study of early T cells in non-severe SARS-CoV-2 infection. Background on the study: Sequencing input comprised bulk RNA from unsorted whole blood; chain pairing was not available.

Researchers tagged individual cDNA molecules with unique molecular identifiers. Via MiXCR, TCRdb re-called the 5' RACE reads, giving one row per CDR3 protein. The repertoire holds around 53,000 distinct CDR3 sequences, 9% to 15% seen once, with about 2.7% in the top ten. The V and J ends lost 4 bases and 3 bases respectively, with 17 bases between them. Germline CDR1 reads LGHNA; CDR2 reads YSLEER. The CDR3 runs 16 residues. This chain links TRBV4-3 with TRBJ2-3; D is possibly TRBD2 (5 bases). This sequence originates from an adult who was a healthcare worker with PCR-confirmed SARS-CoV-2 infection or an uninfected control (not recorded which). The source was whole blood, collected at baseline. CDR3 sequence (DNA): TGCGCCAGCAGCCTTTCGCAAGTAGGAGGTACAGATACGCAGTATTTT. This sequence encodes CASSLSQVGGTDTQYF.